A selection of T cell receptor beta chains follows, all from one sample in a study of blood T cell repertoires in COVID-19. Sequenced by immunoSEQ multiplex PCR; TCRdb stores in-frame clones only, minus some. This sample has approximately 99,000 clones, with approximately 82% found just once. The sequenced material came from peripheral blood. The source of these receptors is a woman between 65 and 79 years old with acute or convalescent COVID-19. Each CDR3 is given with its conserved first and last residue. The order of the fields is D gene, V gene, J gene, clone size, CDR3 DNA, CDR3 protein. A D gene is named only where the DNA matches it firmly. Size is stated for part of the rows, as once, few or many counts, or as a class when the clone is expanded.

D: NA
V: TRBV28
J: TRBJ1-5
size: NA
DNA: TGTGCCAGCAGTCCCCCAGGGGGCAATCAGCCCCAGCATTTT
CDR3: CASSPPGGNQPQHF

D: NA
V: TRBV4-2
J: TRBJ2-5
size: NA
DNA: TGTGCCAGCAGCCAAGATTGGAGAGGACAGGGAGGGACAGCGCCTCAAGAGACCCAGTACTTC
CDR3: CASSQDWRGQGGTAPQETQYF

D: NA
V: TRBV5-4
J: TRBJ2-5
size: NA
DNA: TGTGCCAGCAGCTTAAAGACAGCTCTCCAAGAGACCCAGTACTTC
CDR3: CASSLKTALQETQYF

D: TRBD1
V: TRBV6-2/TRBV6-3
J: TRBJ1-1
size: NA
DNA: TGTGCCAGCAGTTCCTATCGACAGGGAAGATATAAAACTGAAGCTTTCTTT
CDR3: CASSSYRQGRYKTEAFF

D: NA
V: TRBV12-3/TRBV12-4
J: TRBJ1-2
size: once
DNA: TGTGCCAGCAGTTTGACAGGCGGCTACACCTTC
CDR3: CASSLTGGYTF

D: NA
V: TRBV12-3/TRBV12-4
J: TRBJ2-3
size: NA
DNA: TGTGCCAGCAGTTTACGACAGACGCAGTATTTT
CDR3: CASSLRQTQYF

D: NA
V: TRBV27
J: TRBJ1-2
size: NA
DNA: TGTGCCAGCACCCCGGCAGGGTTGTTGGGTGGCTACACCTTC
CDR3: CASTPAGLLGGYTF

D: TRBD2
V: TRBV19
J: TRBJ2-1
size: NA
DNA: TGTGCCAGTAGTACCGGACTAGCGGGGGGGTCAGGAGAGCAGTTCTTC
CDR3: CASSTGLAGGSGEQFF

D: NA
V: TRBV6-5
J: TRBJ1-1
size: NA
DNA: TGTGCCAGCAGTTACAGTCGGGGGGTTAGCGGAGCTTTCTTT
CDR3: CASSYSRGVSGAFF

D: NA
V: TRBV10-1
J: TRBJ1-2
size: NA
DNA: TGCGCCAGCAGTGAAGGTCCGGGAAACTATGGCTACACCTTC
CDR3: CASSEGPGNYGYTF

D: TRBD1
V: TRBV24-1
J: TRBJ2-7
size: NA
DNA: TGTGCCACCAGAGCGACAGGGGGCGAAGAGCAGTACTTC
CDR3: CATRATGGEEQYF

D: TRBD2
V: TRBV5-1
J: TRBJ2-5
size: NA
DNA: TGCGCCAGCAGTTTCGGACTAGCGGGAGGCAGCCCGGAGACCCAGTACTTC
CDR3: CASSFGLAGGSPETQYF

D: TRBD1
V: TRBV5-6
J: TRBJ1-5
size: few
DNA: TGTGCCAGCAGCTTGACAGGGGGTATGAGTCGATTAAGATATCAGCCCCAGCATTTT
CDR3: CASSLTGGMSRLRYQPQHF

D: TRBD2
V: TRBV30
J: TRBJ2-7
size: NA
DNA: TGTGCCTGGAGTGTCCGACTAGCGGGGAGATACGAGCAGTACTTC
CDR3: CAWSVRLAGRYEQYF

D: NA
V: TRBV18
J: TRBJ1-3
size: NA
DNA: TGTGCCAGCTCACCACCCACACGGGAGGGCACCATATATTTT
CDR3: CASSPPTREGTIYF

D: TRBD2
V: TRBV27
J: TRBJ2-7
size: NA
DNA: TGTGCCAGCAGTTTAATGTGGGGGACTAGCGGGTTGGGACTACGCGAGCAGTACTTC
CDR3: CASSLMWGTSGLGLREQYF

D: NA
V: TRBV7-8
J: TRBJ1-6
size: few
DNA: TGTGCCAGCAGCGTATCAGGGGAATCACCCCTCCACTTT
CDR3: CASSVSGESPLHF

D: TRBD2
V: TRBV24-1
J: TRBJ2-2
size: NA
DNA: TGTGCCACCAGTGATTTGCCGGCGGGAGCCGGGGAGCTGTTTTTT
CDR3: CATSDLPAGAGELFF

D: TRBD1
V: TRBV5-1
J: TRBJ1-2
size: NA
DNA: TGCGCCAGCAGCTTCGGACAGGGGGGTCAGTATGGCTACACCTTC
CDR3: CASSFGQGGQYGYTF

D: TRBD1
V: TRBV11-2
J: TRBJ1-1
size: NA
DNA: TGTGCCAGCAGCTTGGGTCAGGGGGTTATGAACACTGAAGCTTTCTTT
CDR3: CASSLGQGVMNTEAFF

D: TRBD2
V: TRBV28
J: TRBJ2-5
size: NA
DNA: TGTGCCAGCAGTCCGGGCTCGCGGGAGGAGACCCAGTACTTC
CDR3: CASSPGSREETQYF

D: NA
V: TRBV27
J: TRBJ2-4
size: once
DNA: TGTGCCAGCCACGAATTAGGAGGGGCCAAAAACATTCAGTACTTC
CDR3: CASHELGGAKNIQYF

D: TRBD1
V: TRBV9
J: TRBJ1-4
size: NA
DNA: TGTGCCAGCAGCGCCCCGGGACAGGGATCGGGTGAAAAACTGTTTTTT
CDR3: CASSAPGQGSGEKLFF

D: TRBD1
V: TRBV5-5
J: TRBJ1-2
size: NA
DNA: TGTGCCAGCAGCGGGAGACAGGGGCCTAACTATGGCTACACCTTC
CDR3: CASSGRQGPNYGYTF

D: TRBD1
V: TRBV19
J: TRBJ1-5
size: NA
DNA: TGTGCCAGTAGCGGGACAGCCCTTGAAGTGGACTATCAGCCCCAGCATTTT
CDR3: CASSGTALEVDYQPQHF

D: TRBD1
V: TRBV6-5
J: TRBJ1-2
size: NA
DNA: TGTGCCAGCAGCGCCAGGGGGTCGATGGGCTACACCTTC
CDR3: CASSARGSMGYTF

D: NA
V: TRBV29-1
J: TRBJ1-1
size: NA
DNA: TGCAGCGTTGAGACAGGTGGAACTGAAGCTTTCTTT
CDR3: CSVETGGTEAFF

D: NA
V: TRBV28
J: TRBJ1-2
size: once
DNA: TGTGCCAGCAGTTTATACAGGGTTGGCTATGGCTACACCTTC
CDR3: CASSLYRVGYGYTF

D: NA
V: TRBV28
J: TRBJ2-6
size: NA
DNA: TGTGCCAGCAGCGGGGTCTCTGGGGCCAACGTCCTGACTTTC
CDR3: CASSGVSGANVLTF

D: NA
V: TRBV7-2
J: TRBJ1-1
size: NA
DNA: TGTGCCAGCAGCTTGGCAGGGGATGGCGCTGAAGCTTTCTTT
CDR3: CASSLAGDGAEAFF

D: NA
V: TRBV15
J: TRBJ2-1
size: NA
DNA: TGTGCCACCAGCAGAGATACGGTACAGGGAGCCAATGAGCAGTTCTTC
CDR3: CATSRDTVQGANEQFF

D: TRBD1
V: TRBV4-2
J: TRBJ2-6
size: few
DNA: TGTGCCAGCAGCCAAGACAGGCGGACAGGGGGCTCTGGGGCCAACGTCCTGACTTTC
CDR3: CASSQDRRTGGSGANVLTF

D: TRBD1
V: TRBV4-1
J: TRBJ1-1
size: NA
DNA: TGCGCCAGCAGCCACACCACGGGACAGGGGCGGAACACTGAAGCTTTCTTT
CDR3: CASSHTTGQGRNTEAFF

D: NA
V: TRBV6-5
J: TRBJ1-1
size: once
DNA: TGTGCCAGCAGCCGACAGTCTCCGAACACTGAAGCTTTCTTT
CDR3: CASSRQSPNTEAFF

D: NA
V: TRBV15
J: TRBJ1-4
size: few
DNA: TGTGCCACCAGGCACCGGGAATTTAATGAAAAACTGTTTTTT
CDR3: CATRHREFNEKLFF

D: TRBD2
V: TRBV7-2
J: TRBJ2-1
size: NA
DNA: TGTGCCAGCAGCTTAGAGACTAGCGGGGGGTTGGGGCAGTTCTTC
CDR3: CASSLETSGGLGQFF

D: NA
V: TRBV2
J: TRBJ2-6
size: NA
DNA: TGTGCCAGCAGCGTCAGGGCCTCGGCCAACGTCCTGACTTTC
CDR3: CASSVRASANVLTF

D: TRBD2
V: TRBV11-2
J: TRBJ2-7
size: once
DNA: TGTGCCAGCAGCTTAATGTTACCGGGAGGGACCTCCTACGAGCAGTACTTC
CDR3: CASSLMLPGGTSYEQYF

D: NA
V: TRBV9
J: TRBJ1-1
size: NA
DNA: TGTGCCAGCAGCGTATCGGGAAACACTGAAGCTTTCTTT
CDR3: CASSVSGNTEAFF

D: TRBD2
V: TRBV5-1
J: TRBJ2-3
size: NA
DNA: TGCGCCAGCAGCTTGGGGACTAGCGGCACAGATACGCAGTATTTT
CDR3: CASSLGTSGTDTQYF

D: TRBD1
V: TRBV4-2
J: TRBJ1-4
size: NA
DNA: TGTGCCAGCAGCCAAGAAGGTGTCAGGGGGGCAACTAATGAAAAACTGTTTTTT
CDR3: CASSQEGVRGATNEKLFF

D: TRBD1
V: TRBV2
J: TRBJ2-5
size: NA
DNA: TGTGCCAGCAGTGTCCCCCGGACAGGGAGGTTGGGGACCCAGTACTTC
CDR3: CASSVPRTGRLGTQYF

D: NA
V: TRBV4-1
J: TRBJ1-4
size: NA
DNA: TGCGCCAGCAGCCAAGTGGTCAGGGGTAGTACGACTAATGAAAAACTGTTTTTT
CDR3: CASSQVVRGSTTNEKLFF

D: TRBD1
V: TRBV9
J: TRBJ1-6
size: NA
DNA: TGTGCCAGCAGCGTAGGACAGGGACCGGCACCCCTCCACTTT
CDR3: CASSVGQGPAPLHF

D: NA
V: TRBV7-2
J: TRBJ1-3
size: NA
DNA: TGTGCCAGCAGCTTAGGAATCCCAGGTGCTGGAAACACCATATATTTT
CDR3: CASSLGIPGAGNTIYF

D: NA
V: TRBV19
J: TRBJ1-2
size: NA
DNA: TGTGCCAGTACCCCGGGGTCCGTCAAAGGTGACTATGGCTACACCTTC
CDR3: CASTPGSVKGDYGYTF

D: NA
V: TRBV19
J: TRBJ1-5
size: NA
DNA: TGTGCCAGTAAGGTTTCCGGGGGAGCGGGCAATCAGCCCCAGCATTTT
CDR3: CASKVSGGAGNQPQHF

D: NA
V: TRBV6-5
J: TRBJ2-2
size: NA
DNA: TGTGCCAGCAGTTACCCCTCGAAGGGACTCACCGGGGAGCTGTTTTTT
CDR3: CASSYPSKGLTGELFF

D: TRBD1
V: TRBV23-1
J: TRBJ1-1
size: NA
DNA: TGCGCCAGCGTACATAATGGGGACAGGGCGATGAACACTGAAGCTTTCTTT
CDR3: CASVHNGDRAMNTEAFF

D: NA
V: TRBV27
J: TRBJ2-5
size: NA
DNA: TGTGCCAGCAGTTTAACGCGTGGCCAAGAGACCCAGTACTTC
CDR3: CASSLTRGQETQYF

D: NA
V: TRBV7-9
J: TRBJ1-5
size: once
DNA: TGTGCCAGCAGCGCAGTTGCAGGGGATCAGCCCCAGCATTTT
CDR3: CASSAVAGDQPQHF

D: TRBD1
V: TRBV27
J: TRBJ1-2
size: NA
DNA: TGTGCCAGCATTAAATCCGGGACAGGGGCTAACTATGGCTACACCTTC
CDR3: CASIKSGTGANYGYTF